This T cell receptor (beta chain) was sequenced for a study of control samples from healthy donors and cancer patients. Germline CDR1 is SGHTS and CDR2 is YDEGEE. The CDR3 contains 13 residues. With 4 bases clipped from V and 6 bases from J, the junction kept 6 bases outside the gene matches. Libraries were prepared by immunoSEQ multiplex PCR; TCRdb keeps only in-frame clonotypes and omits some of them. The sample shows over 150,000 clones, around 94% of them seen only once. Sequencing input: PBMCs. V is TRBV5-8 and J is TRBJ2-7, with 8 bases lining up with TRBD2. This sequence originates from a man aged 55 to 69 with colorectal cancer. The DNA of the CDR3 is TGTGCCAGCAGCCCGGTTCGGGGGGGCGAGCAGTACTTC. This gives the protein CASSPVRGGEQYF.